This T cell receptor (beta chain) derives from a study of OX40 agonist ivuxolimab in advanced cancers. Germline-derived CDR1 and CDR2 are SGHTA and FQGNSA. The CDR3 spans 14 residues. V was trimmed by 0 bases and J by 1 base, leaving 7 bases between them. Profiling relied on immunoSEQ multiplex PCR, and the TCRdb table lists in-frame clones only, not all of them. The data contain about 130,000 clones, 85% to 95% of them singletons. V and J are TRBV7-2 and TRBJ2-7; D uncertain. The sample in question was CD4+ or CD8+ T cells sorted from blood, obtained in a trial of the OX40 agonist ivuxolimab. The TCR comes from an adult with an advanced solid tumor such as melanoma, head and neck, liver or kidney cancer. CDR3 in DNA: TGTGCCAGCAGCTTAGCTGAGGTGTCCTACGAGCAGTACTTC. Residues: CASSLAEVSYEQYF.